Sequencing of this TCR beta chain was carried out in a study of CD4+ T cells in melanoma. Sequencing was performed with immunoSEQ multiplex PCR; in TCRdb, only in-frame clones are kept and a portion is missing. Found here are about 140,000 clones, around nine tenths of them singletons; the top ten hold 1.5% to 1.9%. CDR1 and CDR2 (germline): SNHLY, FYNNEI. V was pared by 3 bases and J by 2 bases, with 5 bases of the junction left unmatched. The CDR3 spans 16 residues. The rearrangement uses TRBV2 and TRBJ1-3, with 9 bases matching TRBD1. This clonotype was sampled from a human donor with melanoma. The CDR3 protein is CASSDPGQGTGNTIYF. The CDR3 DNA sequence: TGTGCCAGCAGTGACCCGGGACAGGGAACTGGAAACACCATATATTTT.